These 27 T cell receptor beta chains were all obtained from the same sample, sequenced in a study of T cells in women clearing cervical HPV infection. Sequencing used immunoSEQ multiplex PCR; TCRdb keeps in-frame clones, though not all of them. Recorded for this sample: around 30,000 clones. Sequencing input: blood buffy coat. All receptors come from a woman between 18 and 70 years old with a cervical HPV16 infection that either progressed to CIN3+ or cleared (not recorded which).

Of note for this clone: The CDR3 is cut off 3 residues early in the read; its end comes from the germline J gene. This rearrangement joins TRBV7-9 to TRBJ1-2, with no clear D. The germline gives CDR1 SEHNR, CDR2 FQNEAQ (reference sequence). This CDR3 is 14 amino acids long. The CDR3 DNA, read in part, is TGTGCCAGCAGCTTAATGCAGGTCTCCTACGAC. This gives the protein CASSLMQVSYD. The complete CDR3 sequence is CASSLMQVSYDYTF.

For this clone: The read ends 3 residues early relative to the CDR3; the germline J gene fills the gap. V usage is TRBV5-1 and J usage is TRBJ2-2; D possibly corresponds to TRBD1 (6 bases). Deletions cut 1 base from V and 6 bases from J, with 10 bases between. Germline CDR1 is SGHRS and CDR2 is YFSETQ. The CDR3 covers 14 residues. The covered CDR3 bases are TGCGCCAGCAGCTTGCACAGGGCCCCCGGGGAG. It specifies CASSLHRAPGE. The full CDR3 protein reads CASSLHRAPGELFF.

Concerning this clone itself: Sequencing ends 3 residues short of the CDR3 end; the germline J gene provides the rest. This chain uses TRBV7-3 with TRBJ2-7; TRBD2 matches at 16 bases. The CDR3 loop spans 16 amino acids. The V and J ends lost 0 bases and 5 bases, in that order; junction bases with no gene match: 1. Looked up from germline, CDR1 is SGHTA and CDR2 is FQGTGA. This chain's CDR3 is CASSLTGTSGGDEQYF. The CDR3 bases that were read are TGTGCCAGCAGCTTAACAGGGACTAGCGGGGGGGACGAG.

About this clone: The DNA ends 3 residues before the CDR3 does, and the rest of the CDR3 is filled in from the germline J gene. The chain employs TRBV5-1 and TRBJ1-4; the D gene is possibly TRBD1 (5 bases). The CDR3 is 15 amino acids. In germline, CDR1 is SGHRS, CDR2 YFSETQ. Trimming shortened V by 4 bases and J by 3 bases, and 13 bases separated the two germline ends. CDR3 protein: CASSPWGGANEKLFF. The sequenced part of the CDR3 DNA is TGCGCCAGCAGCCCGTGGGGAGGGGCTAATGAAAAA.

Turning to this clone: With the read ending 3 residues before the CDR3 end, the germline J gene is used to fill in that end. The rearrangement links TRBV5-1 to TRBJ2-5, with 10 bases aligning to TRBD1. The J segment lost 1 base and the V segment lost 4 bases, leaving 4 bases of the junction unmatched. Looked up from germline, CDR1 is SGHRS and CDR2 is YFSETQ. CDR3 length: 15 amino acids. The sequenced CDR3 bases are TGCGCCAGCAGCAAGACAGGGGGCAGCCAAGAGACC. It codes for CASSKTGGSQET. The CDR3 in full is CASSKTGGSQETQYF.

The DNA read from the CDR3 is TGTGCCAGCAGTGATCCGACTAGCGGGGGGTACAATGAG. Amino acids: CASSDPTSGGYNE. The full CDR3 protein is CASSDPTSGGYNEQFF. The rearrangement joins TRBV2 to TRBJ2-1; 13 bases match TRBD2. The read gets to within 3 residues of the CDR3 end, and the germline J gene fills in the rest. The CDR3 consists of 16 residues. V lost 3 bases to trimming and J lost 4 bases; unmatched junction nucleotides: 3. The germline gives CDR1 SNHLY, CDR2 FYNNEI. The whole variable domain, filled in from reference TRBV2 and TRBJ2-1, reads EPEVTQTPSHQVTQMGQEVILRCVPISNHLYFYWYRQILGQKVEFLVSFYNNEISEKSEIFDDQFSVERPDGSNFTLKIRSTKLEDSAMYFCASSDPTSGGYNEQFFGPGTRLTVL.

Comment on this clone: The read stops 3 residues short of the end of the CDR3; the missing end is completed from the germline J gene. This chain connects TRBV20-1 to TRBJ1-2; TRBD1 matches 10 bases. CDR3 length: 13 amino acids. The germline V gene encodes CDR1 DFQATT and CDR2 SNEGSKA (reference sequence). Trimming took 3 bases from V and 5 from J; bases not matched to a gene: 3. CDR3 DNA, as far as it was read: TGCAGTGCTAGCCGGACAGGGGGGTATGGC. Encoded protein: CSASRTGGYG. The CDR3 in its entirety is CSASRTGGYGYTF.

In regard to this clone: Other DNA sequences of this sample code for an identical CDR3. CDR3 bases read: TGTGCCAGCTCACCACCGTCCAGCGGGGTTGTGTCTGAG. Protein: CASSPPSSGVVSE. The CDR3, in full, reads CASSPPSSGVVSEQFF. The J gene is TRBJ2-1, the V gene TRBV18, with TRBD2 matching 7 bases. The read finishes 3 residues shy of the CDR3 end, and the germline J gene is used to complete it. J gave up 9 bases and V 0 bases, and 11 bases lay outside the gene matches. CDR1 KGHSH and CDR2 LQKENI come from the germline V gene. The CDR3 extends over 16 amino acids.

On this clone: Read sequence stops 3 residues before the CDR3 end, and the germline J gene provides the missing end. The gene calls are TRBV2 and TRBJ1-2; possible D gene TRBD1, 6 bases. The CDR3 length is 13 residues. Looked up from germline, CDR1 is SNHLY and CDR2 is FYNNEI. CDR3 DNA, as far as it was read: TGTGCCAGCAGCCAAAGCGGGGGCGCGGGC. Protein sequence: CASSQSGGAG. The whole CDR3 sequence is CASSQSGGAGYTF.

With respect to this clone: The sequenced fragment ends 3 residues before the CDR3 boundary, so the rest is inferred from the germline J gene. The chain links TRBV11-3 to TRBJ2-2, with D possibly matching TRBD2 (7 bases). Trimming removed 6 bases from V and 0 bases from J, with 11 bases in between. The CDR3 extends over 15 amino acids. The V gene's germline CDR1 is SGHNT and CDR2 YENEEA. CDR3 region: CASSPGGANTGELFF. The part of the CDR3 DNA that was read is TGTGCCAGCAGTCCGGGGGGCGCGAACACCGGGGAG.

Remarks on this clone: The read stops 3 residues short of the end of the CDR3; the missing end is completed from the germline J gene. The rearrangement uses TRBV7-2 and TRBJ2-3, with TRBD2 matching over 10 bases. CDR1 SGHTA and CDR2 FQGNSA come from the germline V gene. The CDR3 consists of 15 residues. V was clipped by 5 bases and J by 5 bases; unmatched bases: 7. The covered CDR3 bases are TGTGCCAGCAGCGTGAGCGGGGGGGCCGGAGATACG. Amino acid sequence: CASSVSGGAGDT. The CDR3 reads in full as CASSVSGGAGDTQYF. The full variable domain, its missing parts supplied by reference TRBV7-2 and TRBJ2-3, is GAGVSQSPSNKVTEKGKDVELRCDPISGHTALYWYRQSLGQGLEFLIYFQGNSAPDKSGLPSDRFSAERTGGSVSTLTIQRTQQEDSAVYLCASSVSGGAGDTQYFGPGTRLTVL.

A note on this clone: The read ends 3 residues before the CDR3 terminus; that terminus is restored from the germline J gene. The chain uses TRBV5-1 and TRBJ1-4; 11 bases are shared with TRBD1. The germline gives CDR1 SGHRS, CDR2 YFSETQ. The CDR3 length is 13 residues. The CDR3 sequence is CASSLRTGGKLFF. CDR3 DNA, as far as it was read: TGCGCCAGCAGCCTAAGGACAGGGGGCAAA.

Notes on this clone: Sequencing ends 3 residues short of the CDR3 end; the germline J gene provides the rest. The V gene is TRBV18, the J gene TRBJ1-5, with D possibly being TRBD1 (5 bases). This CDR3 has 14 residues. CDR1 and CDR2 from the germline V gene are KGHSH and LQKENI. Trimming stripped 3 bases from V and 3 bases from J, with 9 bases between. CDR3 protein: CASSPDSINQPQHF. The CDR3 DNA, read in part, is TGTGCCAGCTCACCCGACAGCATCAATCAGCCC.

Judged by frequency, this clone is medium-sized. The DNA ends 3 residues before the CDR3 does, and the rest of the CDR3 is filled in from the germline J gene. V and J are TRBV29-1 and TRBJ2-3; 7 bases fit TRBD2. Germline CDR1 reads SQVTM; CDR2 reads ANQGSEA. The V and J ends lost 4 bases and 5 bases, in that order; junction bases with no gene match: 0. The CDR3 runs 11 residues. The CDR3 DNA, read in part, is TGCAGCGTTGGGGGGGGAGATACG. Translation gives CSVGGGDT. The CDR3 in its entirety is CSVGGGDTQYF.

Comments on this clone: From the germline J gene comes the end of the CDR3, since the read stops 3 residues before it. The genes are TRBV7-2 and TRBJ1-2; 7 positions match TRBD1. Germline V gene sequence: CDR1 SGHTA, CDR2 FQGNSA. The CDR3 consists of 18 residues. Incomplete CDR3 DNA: TGTGCCAGCAGCTTAGCGCGGGACAGACTAGCGGGGCGCGACGAC. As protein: CASSLARDRLAGRDD. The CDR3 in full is CASSLARDRLAGRDDYTF.

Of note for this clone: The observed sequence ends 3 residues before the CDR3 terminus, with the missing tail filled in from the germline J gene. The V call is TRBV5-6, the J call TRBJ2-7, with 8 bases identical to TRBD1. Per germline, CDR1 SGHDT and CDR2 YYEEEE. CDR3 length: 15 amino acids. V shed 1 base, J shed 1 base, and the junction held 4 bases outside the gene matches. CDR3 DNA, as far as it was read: TGTGCCAGCAGCTTGCGGACAGGGACTTCCTACGAG. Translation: CASSLRTGTSYE. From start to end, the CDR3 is CASSLRTGTSYEQYF.

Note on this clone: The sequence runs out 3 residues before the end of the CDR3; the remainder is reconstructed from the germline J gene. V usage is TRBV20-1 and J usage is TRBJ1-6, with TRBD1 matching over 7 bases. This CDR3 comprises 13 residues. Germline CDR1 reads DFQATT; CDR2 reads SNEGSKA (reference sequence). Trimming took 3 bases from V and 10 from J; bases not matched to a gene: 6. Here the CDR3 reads CSASEQGSSPLHF. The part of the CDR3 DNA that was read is TGCAGTGCTAGCGAACAGGGGTCCTCACCC.

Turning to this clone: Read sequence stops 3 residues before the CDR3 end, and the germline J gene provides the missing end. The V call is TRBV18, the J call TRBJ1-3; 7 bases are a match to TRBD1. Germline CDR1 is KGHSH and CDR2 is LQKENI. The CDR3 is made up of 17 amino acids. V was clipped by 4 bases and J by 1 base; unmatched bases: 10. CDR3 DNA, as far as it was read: TGTGCCAGCTCACTAGATACAGGGGACCCATCTGGAAACACC. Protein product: CASSLDTGDPSGNT. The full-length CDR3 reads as CASSLDTGDPSGNTIYF.

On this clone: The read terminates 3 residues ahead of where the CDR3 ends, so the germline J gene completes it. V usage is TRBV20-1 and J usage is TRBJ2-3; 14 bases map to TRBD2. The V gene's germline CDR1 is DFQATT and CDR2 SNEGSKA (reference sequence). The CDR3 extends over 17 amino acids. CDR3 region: CSAPKMTSGGAGGTQYF. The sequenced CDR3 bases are TGCAGTGCCCCGAAGATGACTAGCGGGGGGGCCGGGGGAACG.

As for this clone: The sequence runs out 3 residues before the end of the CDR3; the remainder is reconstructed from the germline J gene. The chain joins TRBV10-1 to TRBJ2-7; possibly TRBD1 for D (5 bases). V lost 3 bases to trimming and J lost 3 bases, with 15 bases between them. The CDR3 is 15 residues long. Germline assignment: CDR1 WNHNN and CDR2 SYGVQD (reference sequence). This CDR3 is CASSDRVRGIYEQYF. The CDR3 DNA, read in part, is TGCGCCAGCAGTGACAGGGTAAGGGGTATCTACGAG.

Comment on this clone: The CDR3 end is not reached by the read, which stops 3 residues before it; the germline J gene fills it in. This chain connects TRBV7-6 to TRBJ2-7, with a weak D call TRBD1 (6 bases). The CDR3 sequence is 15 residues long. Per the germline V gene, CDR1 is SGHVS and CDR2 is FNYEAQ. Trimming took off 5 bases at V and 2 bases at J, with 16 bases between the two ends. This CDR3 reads CASSPGHIIPYEQYF. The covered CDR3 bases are TGTGCCAGCAGCCCGGGACATATCATCCCCTACGAG.

CDR3 DNA, as far as it was read: TGTGCCTGGAGTCTATCTAATGGACTGTTTAATGAAAAA. It encodes CAWSLSNGLFNEK. The full CDR3 is CAWSLSNGLFNEKLFF. The chain links TRBV30 to TRBJ1-4, with D uncertain. The sequence runs out 3 residues before the end of the CDR3; the remainder is reconstructed from the germline J gene. Germline V gene data show CDR1 as GTSNPN and CDR2 as SVGIG (reference sequence). The CDR3 has 16 residues. The V and J ends lost 2 bases and 4 bases respectively, with 17 bases between them. Full variable domain (rest looked up from reference TRBV30 and TRBJ1-4): SQTIHQWPATLVQPVGSPLSLECTVEGTSNPNLYWYRQAAGRGLQLLFYSVGIGQISSEVPQNLSASRPQDRQFILSSKKLLLSDSGFYLCAWSLSNGLFNEKLFFGSGTQLSVL.

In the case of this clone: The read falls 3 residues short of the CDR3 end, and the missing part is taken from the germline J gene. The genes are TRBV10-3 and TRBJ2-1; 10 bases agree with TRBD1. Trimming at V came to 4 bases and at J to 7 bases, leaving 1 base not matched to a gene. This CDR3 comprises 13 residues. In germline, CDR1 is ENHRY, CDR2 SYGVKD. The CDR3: CAISGTGGNEQFF. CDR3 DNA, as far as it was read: TGTGCCATCAGTGGGACAGGGGGTAATGAG.

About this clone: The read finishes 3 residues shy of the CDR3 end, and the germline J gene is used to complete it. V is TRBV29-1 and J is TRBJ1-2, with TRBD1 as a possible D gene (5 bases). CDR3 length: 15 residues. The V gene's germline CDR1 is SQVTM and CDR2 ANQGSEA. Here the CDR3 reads CSVPPVGTQKRGYTF. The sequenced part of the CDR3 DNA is TGCAGCGTTCCCCCCGTCGGGACTCAAAAAAGGGGC.

Partial CDR3 DNA: TGCGCCAGCAGCTTGACTAGCGGGAGCTACGAG. Encoded protein: CASSLTSGSYE. The CDR3 in full is CASSLTSGSYEQYF. J is TRBJ2-7 and V is TRBV5-1, with TRBD2 identical over 11 bases. The CDR3 goes on 3 residues after the read ends, and that part is filled in from the germline J gene. The germline gives CDR1 SGHRS, CDR2 YFSETQ. There are 14 residues in the CDR3. After removal of 1 base from V and 3 bases from J, the junction contained 0 bases not matched to a gene.

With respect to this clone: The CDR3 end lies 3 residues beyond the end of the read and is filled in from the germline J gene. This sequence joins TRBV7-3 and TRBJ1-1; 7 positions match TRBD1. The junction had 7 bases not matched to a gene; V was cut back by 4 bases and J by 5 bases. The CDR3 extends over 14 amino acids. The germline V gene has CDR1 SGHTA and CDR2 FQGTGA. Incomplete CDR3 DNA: TGTGCCAGCAGCTCAGGGGGTTCGGGGACTGAA. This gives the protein CASSSGGSGTE. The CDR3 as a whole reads CASSSGGSGTEAFF. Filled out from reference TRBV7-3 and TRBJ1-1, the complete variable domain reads GAGVSQTPSNKVTEKGKYVELRCDPISGHTALYWYRQSLGQGPEFLIYFQGTGAADDSGLPNDRFFAVRPEGSVSTLKIQRTERGDSAVYLCASSSGGSGTEAFFGQGTRLTVV.

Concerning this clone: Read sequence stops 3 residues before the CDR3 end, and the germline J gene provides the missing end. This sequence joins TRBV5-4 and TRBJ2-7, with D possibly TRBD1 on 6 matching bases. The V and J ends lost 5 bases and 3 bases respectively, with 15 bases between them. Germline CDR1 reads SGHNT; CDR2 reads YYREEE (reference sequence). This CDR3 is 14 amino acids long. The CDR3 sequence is CASSLYTGNYEQYF. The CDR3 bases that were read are TGTGCCAGCAGTCTGTATACAGGGAACTACGAG.